Listed below are T cell receptor beta chains from one sample, sequenced in a study of tumor-infiltrating lymphocytes in oesophageal squamous cell carcinoma. Each CDR3 protein is one row after TCRdb ran MiXCR on the PCR reads. The sample lists roughly 15,000 distinct CDR3 sequences; around 48% were seen once. Sequencing was performed on esophageal tumor tissue. The receptors derive from a male donor with esophageal squamous cell carcinoma. The CDR3 runs from the conserved cysteine through the conserved F or W. The D gene is left open where the match is weak. Clone size is not always given. Where it is, it says once, few, many or a class for expanded clones.

v_call: TRBV7-2
clone_size: -
d_call: -
cdr3_aa: CASSLGGGVSGNIQYF

v_call: TRBV7-6
clone_size: -
d_call: -
cdr3_aa: CASRSQNTGELFF

v_call: TRBV7-4
clone_size: -
d_call: -
cdr3_aa: CASSLEIGEQYF

v_call: TRBV11-2
clone_size: few
d_call: TRBD2
cdr3_aa: CASSRRGSGGYNEQFF

v_call: TRBV5-1
clone_size: -
d_call: -
cdr3_aa: CASTTNPGATGANVLTF

v_call: TRBV7-2
clone_size: medium-sized
d_call: -
cdr3_aa: CASSSNMVENEKLFF

v_call: TRBV7-8
clone_size: -
d_call: -
cdr3_aa: CASSLRVDTQYF

v_call: TRBV6-1
clone_size: -
d_call: TRBD2
cdr3_aa: CASSEAESGRVYF

v_call: TRBV7-6
clone_size: -
d_call: -
cdr3_aa: CASSLERSGANVLTF

v_call: TRBV7-2
clone_size: -
d_call: -
cdr3_aa: CASSLVDTQYF

v_call: TRBV7-6
clone_size: -
d_call: TRBD1
cdr3_aa: CASSLGWTGRETQYF

v_call: TRBV7-8
clone_size: -
d_call: TRBD1
cdr3_aa: CASSLGVVTGVGEQFF

v_call: TRBV7-1
clone_size: -
d_call: -
cdr3_aa: CASSFGRMNTEAFF

v_call: TRBV24-1
clone_size: -
d_call: TRBD2
cdr3_aa: CATSERTSDQETQYF

v_call: TRBV7-4
clone_size: -
d_call: -
cdr3_aa: CASSLSRSNEKLFF

v_call: TRBV24-1
clone_size: many
d_call: TRBD1
cdr3_aa: CATSDATPDRGLETQYF

v_call: TRBV7-2
clone_size: -
d_call: -
cdr3_aa: CASSRSGSISSPLHF

v_call: TRBV2
clone_size: many
d_call: -
cdr3_aa: CASSEQLNTEAFF

v_call: TRBV5-5
clone_size: -
d_call: -
cdr3_aa: CASSLDRVVETQYF

v_call: TRBV7-9
clone_size: -
d_call: TRBD2
cdr3_aa: CASSRSGASYNEQYF

v_call: TRBV28
clone_size: -
d_call: TRBD2
cdr3_aa: CASSLTSGRSAGANVLTF

v_call: TRBV2
clone_size: -
d_call: -
cdr3_aa: CASSVLLFRGGTYNEQFF

v_call: TRBV7-6
clone_size: once
d_call: -
cdr3_aa: CASSMISSNEQYF

v_call: TRBV6-9
clone_size: once
d_call: TRBD2
cdr3_aa: CASSPSGFRYEQYF

v_call: TRBV19
clone_size: many
d_call: -
cdr3_aa: CASSAGANTEAFF

v_call: TRBV10-1
clone_size: medium-sized
d_call: -
cdr3_aa: CASSVRDGTETQYF

v_call: TRBV28
clone_size: -
d_call: -
cdr3_aa: CASSFRQGGYNEQFF

v_call: TRBV7-1
clone_size: once
d_call: TRBD1
cdr3_aa: CASSTGSHIQYF

v_call: TRBV5-6
clone_size: -
d_call: -
cdr3_aa: CASSPYRDITNTIYF

v_call: TRBV7-9
clone_size: few
d_call: -
cdr3_aa: CASTGGDSYEQYF

v_call: TRBV7-9
clone_size: -
d_call: -
cdr3_aa: CASSLAAGSYGYTF

v_call: TRBV7-2
clone_size: -
d_call: -
cdr3_aa: CASSPRQADSPLHF

v_call: TRBV7-6
clone_size: few
d_call: -
cdr3_aa: CASSGSLGEKLFF

v_call: TRBV11-2
clone_size: -
d_call: TRBD2
cdr3_aa: CASSLGFRTPGIAGVFSPYEQYF

v_call: TRBV28
clone_size: -
d_call: -
cdr3_aa: CASSLDGVNTEAFF

v_call: TRBV6-1
clone_size: large
d_call: TRBD1
cdr3_aa: CASNDRGSNQPQHF

v_call: TRBV15
clone_size: many
d_call: -
cdr3_aa: CATSRAAAGVEQYF

v_call: TRBV7-3
clone_size: few
d_call: -
cdr3_aa: CASSLNGETQYF

v_call: TRBV7-2
clone_size: -
d_call: -
cdr3_aa: CASSLVAAGTGQPQHF

v_call: TRBV7-8
clone_size: -
d_call: -
cdr3_aa: CASSLVGGTAYEQYF

v_call: TRBV6-2/TRBV6-3
clone_size: -
d_call: TRBD1
cdr3_aa: CASTRDRGAYEQYF

v_call: TRBV7-8
clone_size: few
d_call: -
cdr3_aa: CASSASDTQYF

v_call: TRBV6-1
clone_size: -
d_call: TRBD1
cdr3_aa: CASSKDRGANEKLFF

v_call: TRBV24-1
clone_size: -
d_call: TRBD2
cdr3_aa: CATSDLTTSGIGNEQFF

v_call: TRBV10-2
clone_size: -
d_call: -
cdr3_aa: CASSDRGRIRNNEQYF

v_call: TRBV6-6
clone_size: -
d_call: -
cdr3_aa: CASISVNNEQYF